This T cell receptor (beta chain) was identified during a study of cytomegalovirus exposure and HLA in healthy donors. Whole-study findings and limits: Follow-up analysis found HLA locus-dependent TCR association rates, highest for DRB1 and lowest for HLA-C. Cytomegalovirus association was listed for roughly 160 TCR beta chains.

PCR was performed using 60 Vbeta and 13 Jbeta primers. Method: immunoSEQ multiplex PCR; TCRdb's copy keeps in-frame clones and lacks some. The sample includes 150,000 to 200,000 clones, around 81% seen only once; the top ten take more than 1.5%. Details on this clone: Antigen: not known.

Trimming took off 0 bases at V and 6 bases at J, with 9 bases between the two ends. CDR1 and CDR2 (germline): SGHTA, FQGNSA. The CDR3 runs 13 residues. The clonotype originates from a man younger than 35 in good health and CMV-seronegative. The chain links TRBV7-2 to TRBJ2-7; D is uncertain. The sequenced sample consisted of PBMCs. The CDR3 region is CASSLAVAGEQYF. CDR3 nucleotide sequence: TGTGCCAGCAGCTTAGCTGTCGCCGGCGAGCAGTACTTC.